This T cell receptor (beta chain) was recorded in a study of cytomegalovirus exposure and HLA in healthy donors. Study conclusions and caveats: An assumption of roughly uniform sequencing depth across donors underlay the presence/absence analyses. It was likely that a cluster of highly shared sequence variants was a sequencing artifact. Later analysis identified a missense DCLRE1C variant that was linked to TCR beta V- and J-gene trimming.

This CDR3 is built from 15 residues. In germline, CDR1 is MGHDK, CDR2 SYGVNS. V gave up 10 bases and J gave up 11 bases; unmatched junction bases: 18. The PCR used 60 Vbeta and 13 Jbeta primers. Profiling relied on immunoSEQ multiplex PCR, and the TCRdb table lists in-frame clones only, not all of them. The sample lists roughly 100,000 clones, 10% occurring once. Comment on this clone: No antigen is known for it.

The source is a middle-aged man in good health and CMV-seropositive. The sample was PBMCs. The chain couples TRBV25-1 to TRBJ2-1; 9 bases match TRBD1. The CDR3 DNA reads TGTGCCACCCGAATATCCGGGACAGGGTTTGTGCAGCAGTTCTTC. Its translation is CATRISGTGFVQQFF.